The rows below give T cell receptor beta chains drawn from one sample of a study of sequential checkpoint blockade in melanoma. Here immunoSEQ multiplex PCR was the method, and the copy in TCRdb shows in-frame clones only, minus some. This table has approximately 10,000 clones, around 84% appearing once. The input for sequencing was CD8+ T cells sorted from blood (inferred from file names), taken from a patient given nivolumab and ipilimumab in sequence. The receptors come from a human donor with melanoma. CDR3s include the opening cysteine and the closing phenylalanine or tryptophan. D genes are given only for firm matches. Only some rows state a clone size, as once, few, many or a class for expanded clones.

j_gene | abundance | v_gene | d_gene | CDR3aa | CDR3nt
TRBJ2-1 | once | TRBV9 | TRBD2 | CASSGGGRGYNEQFF | TGTGCCAGCAGCGGCGGCGGGAGGGGCTACAATGAGCAGTTCTTC
TRBJ2-7 | . | TRBV7-8 | TRBD2 | CASSLGPGGIHEQYF | TGTGCCAGCAGCTTAGGCCCGGGAGGGATACACGAGCAGTACTTC
TRBJ2-1 | . | TRBV4-1 | TRBD1 | CASATTGGLLDEQFF | TGCGCCAGCGCCACCACAGGGGGTTTACTGGATGAGCAGTTCTTC
TRBJ2-7 | . | TRBV9 | . | CASSVIRDTSYEQYF | TGTGCCAGCAGCGTTATCCGGGACACCTCCTACGAGCAGTACTTC
TRBJ2-7 | . | TRBV27 | TRBD2 | CASSLFASGVYEQYF | TGTGCCAGCAGTTTATTTGCTAGCGGAGTCTACGAGCAGTACTTC
TRBJ2-7 | . | TRBV4-2 | TRBD2 | CASSQASSAGVPEQYF | TGTGCCAGCAGCCAGGCCTCTTCGGCGGGAGTGCCCGAGCAGTACTTC
TRBJ1-1 | . | TRBV19 | . | CAGSTRRGGTEAFF | TGTGCCGGTAGTACCAGGAGGGGGGGCACTGAAGCTTTCTTT
TRBJ1-2 | . | TRBV7-9 | . | CAISRDKLYGYTF | TGTGCCATCTCCCGGGACAAACTCTATGGCTACACCTTC
TRBJ2-1 | . | TRBV13 | TRBD2 | CASSFIGLAEYNEQFF | TGTGCCAGCAGCTTCATCGGGCTAGCGGAGTACAATGAGCAGTTCTTC
TRBJ2-2 | . | TRBV4-1 | . | CASSRRGPTLDTGELFF | TGCGCCAGCAGCCGACGCGGGCCCACCCTGGACACCGGGGAGCTGTTTTTT
TRBJ2-6 | . | TRBV5-6 | . | CASSLASYRSRSGANVLTF | TGTGCCAGCAGCTTGGCCTCGTATAGGAGCCGCTCTGGGGCCAACGTCCTGACTTTC
TRBJ2-7 | . | TRBV6-6 | TRBD1 | CASSYWTGMDYEQYF | TGTGCCAGCAGTTACTGGACAGGGATGGACTACGAGCAGTACTTC
TRBJ2-7 | . | TRBV28 | . | CASSLSLFGESSYEQYF | TGTGCCAGCAGTTTGTCTTTATTCGGGGAGAGCTCCTACGAGCAGTACTTC
TRBJ2-1 | . | TRBV9 | . | CASSVQGLYNEQFF | TGTGCCAGCAGCGTCCAGGGACTCTACAATGAGCAGTTCTTC
TRBJ2-1 | few | TRBV6-4 | . | CASSDGSGRNEQFF | TGTGCCAGCAGTGACGGATCAGGGAGGAATGAGCAGTTCTTC
TRBJ1-2 | few | TRBV7-9 | TRBD1 | CASSSGQGIYGYTF | TGTGCCAGCAGCTCGGGACAGGGGATCTATGGCTACACCTTC
TRBJ1-5 | . | TRBV18 | . | CASSPERHNQPQHF | TGTGCCAGCTCACCGGAGAGGCACAATCAGCCCCAGCATTTT
TRBJ1-1 | few | TRBV18 | . | CASSPDRTVQANTEAFF | TGTGCCAGCTCACCAGACAGAACTGTACAAGCTAACACTGAAGCTTTCTTT
TRBJ2-2 | few | TRBV10-3 | TRBD2 | CAISATLSGAGTGELFF | TGTGCCATCAGTGCTACCCTCAGCGGGGCGGGCACCGGGGAGCTGTTTTTT
TRBJ1-2 | . | TRBV7-6 | TRBD1 | CASSSGQGLSGYTF | TGTGCCAGCAGCTCAGGACAGGGATTAAGTGGCTACACCTTC
TRBJ1-4 | . | TRBV7-8 | . | CASSAAGSTNEKLFF | TGTGCCAGCAGCGCCGCAGGGTCAACTAATGAAAAACTGTTTTTT
TRBJ2-7 | . | TRBV11-2 | . | CASSLGGGRGLGSIHEQYF | TGTGCCAGCAGCTTAGGGGGAGGCCGAGGGTTAGGAAGTATCCACGAGCAGTACTTC
TRBJ2-7 | . | TRBV13 | . | CASSFRAPPEQYF | TGTGCCAGCAGCTTCAGAGCGCCCCCAGAGCAGTACTTC
TRBJ2-1 | few | TRBV14 | . | CASSPAVRGRNEQFF | TGTGCCAGCAGCCCTGCGGTCAGGGGACGGAATGAGCAGTTCTTC
TRBJ1-2 | . | TRBV5-1 | TRBD1 | CASSYGQGGGYGYTF | TGCGCCAGCAGCTACGGACAGGGGGGTGGCTATGGCTACACCTTC
TRBJ1-5 | . | TRBV12-2 | . | CASRPPRKGARNSNQPQHF | TGTGCAAGTCGCCCACCAAGGAAGGGGGCGAGGAATAGCAATCAGCCCCAGCATTTT
TRBJ1-2 | . | TRBV6-5 | TRBD1 | CASSSHPLGQGGGYTF | TGTGCCAGCAGTTCTCACCCTCTTGGACAGGGGGGAGGCTACACCTTC
TRBJ2-7 | . | TRBV9 | TRBD2 | CASSASSGSIAYEQYF | TGTGCCAGCAGCGCCTCTAGCGGGAGCATCGCGTACGAGCAGTACTTC
TRBJ2-1 | . | TRBV4-1 | . | CASSQQVPSNEQFF | TGCGCCAGCAGCCAACAGGTCCCTTCAAATGAGCAGTTCTTC
TRBJ2-2 | . | TRBV9 | . | CASSVDGSHGELFF | TGTGCCAGCAGCGTAGATGGTAGCCACGGGGAGCTGTTTTTT
TRBJ2-1 | few | TRBV11-1 | TRBD2 | CASSSPELAGVEQFF | TGTGCCAGCAGCTCCCCGGAACTGGCGGGGGTTGAGCAGTTCTTC
TRBJ2-1 | . | TRBV19 | TRBD2 | CATSESSGGLNEQFF | TGTGCCACCTCGGAGAGCTCGGGGGGGCTCAATGAGCAGTTCTTC
TRBJ2-1 | . | TRBV6-4 | TRBD1 | CASSEFGGDRANEQFF | TGTGCCAGCAGTGAGTTTGGGGGGGACAGGGCCAATGAGCAGTTCTTC
TRBJ2-1 | . | TRBV7-9 | TRBD2 | CASSSGRGEQFF | TGTGCCAGCAGCAGTGGGAGGGGCGAGCAGTTCTTC
TRBJ2-3 | . | TRBV7-8 | . | CASSLVSWGSGDTQYF | TGTGCCAGCAGCTTAGTCAGCTGGGGATCGGGGGATACGCAGTATTTT
TRBJ2-1 | . | TRBV7-3 | . | CASSLGPYNEQFF | TGTGCCAGCAGCTTAGGGCCGTACAATGAGCAGTTCTTC
TRBJ2-5 | . | TRBV7-6 | . | CATSLQGPETQYF | TGTGCCACGAGCCTACAGGGCCCAGAGACCCAGTACTTC
TRBJ2-5 | . | TRBV9 | TRBD2 | CASSVGGGKETQYF | TGTGCCAGCAGCGTAGGCGGGGGAAAAGAGACCCAGTACTTC
TRBJ1-1 | . | TRBV15 | . | CATSRDVFMNTEAFF | TGTGCCACCAGCAGAGATGTGTTCATGAACACTGAAGCTTTCTTT
TRBJ1-2 | . | TRBV29-1 | TRBD1 | CSVVDRVYGYTF | TGCAGCGTTGTAGACAGGGTCTATGGCTACACCTTC
TRBJ2-1 | . | TRBV7-9 | TRBD2 | CASSKRGLATPYNEQFF | TGTGCCAGCAGCAAACGAGGACTAGCAACGCCCTACAATGAGCAGTTCTTC
TRBJ2-7 | . | TRBV10-3 | . | CAISEGTYEQYF | TGTGCCATCAGTGAGGGGACTTACGAGCAGTACTTC
TRBJ2-7 | medium-sized | TRBV14 | . | CASSPQNSYEQYF | TGTGCCAGCAGCCCGCAGAACTCCTACGAGCAGTACTTC
TRBJ2-1 | . | TRBV28 | TRBD2 | CASTQPLRLAGGPDEQFF | TGTGCCAGCACCCAACCGTTACGACTAGCGGGAGGGCCAGATGAGCAGTTCTTC
TRBJ1-5 | . | TRBV2 | TRBD1 | CASSVTGASNQPQHF | TGTGCCAGCAGTGTCACAGGGGCTAGCAATCAGCCCCAGCATTTT